A selection of T cell receptor beta chains follows, all from one sample in a study of T cells in Graves' hyperthyroidism and ophthalmopathy. A single record per CDR3 protein comes from TCRdb applying MiXCR to the multiplex PCR reads. The data contain some 400,000 distinct CDR3 sequences, more than 11% of them singletons. Sequenced input: blood. The origin of the receptors is a woman aged 55-70 years with Graves' hyperthyroidism. CDR3s include the opening cysteine and the closing phenylalanine or tryptophan. Fields, in order: D gene, CDR3 length, clone size, J gene, V gene, CDR3 DNA, CDR3 protein. D genes are given only for firm matches. The size field is filled for only some rows; it gives once, few, many or a size class.

D: .; length: 12; size: few; J: TRBJ1-1; V: TRBV12-3/TRBV12-4; DNA: TGTGCCAGCAGCCAGACGGACGGGAGGACTTTCTTT; CDR3: CASSQTDGRTFF
D: .; length: 14; size: few; J: TRBJ2-5; V: TRBV7-9; DNA: TGTGCCAGCCTCCCTCGGGGGTCGCGGGAGACCCAGTACTTC; CDR3: CASLPRGSRETQYF
D: .; length: 17; size: many; J: TRBJ2-1; V: TRBV6-1; DNA: TGTGCCAGCAGCCGGGGTGGGGGGGGCGAGAACTACAATGAGCAGTTCTTC; CDR3: CASSRGGGGENYNEQFF
D: TRBD2; length: 17; size: many; J: TRBJ2-3; V: TRBV5-5; DNA: TGTGCCAGCAGCCCTCGGACTAGCGGGAGATTGACAGATACGCAGTATTTT; CDR3: CASSPRTSGRLTDTQYF
D: .; length: 15; size: many; J: TRBJ1-5; V: TRBV28; DNA: TGTGCCAGCAGCCCCTTTCGGTATTTCGATCAGCCCCAGCATTTT; CDR3: CASSPFRYFDQPQHF
D: .; length: 12; size: many; J: TRBJ2-2; V: TRBV11-2; DNA: TGTGCCAGCACCACAGGGTCCGGGGAGCTGTTTTTT; CDR3: CASTTGSGELFF
D: .; length: 14; size: many; J: TRBJ1-5; V: TRBV20-1; DNA: TGCAGTGCTATCGAATCGAATAGCAATCAGCCCCAGCATTTT; CDR3: CSAIESNSNQPQHF
D: .; length: 13; size: .; J: TRBJ2-1; V: TRBV15; DNA: TGTGCCACCAGCAGAGTAGGATTCAATGAGCAGTTCTTC; CDR3: CATSRVGFNEQFF
D: .; length: 17; size: many; J: TRBJ2-7; V: TRBV19; DNA: TGTGCCAGTAGTATATGGGGGTTTGGGGAATCGTCGTACGAGCAGTACTTC; CDR3: CASSIWGFGESSYEQYF
D: .; length: 14; size: many; J: TRBJ2-5; V: TRBV2; DNA: TGTGCCAGCAGTCCGGAGCGCCGGGGGGAGACCCAGTACTTC; CDR3: CASSPERRGETQYF
D: TRBD2; length: 14; size: many; J: TRBJ2-3; V: TRBV24-1; DNA: TGTGCCACCAGTGATTCGAGCGGGATCGATACGCAGTATTTT; CDR3: CATSDSSGIDTQYF
D: TRBD2; length: 17; size: many; J: TRBJ2-4; V: TRBV7-9; DNA: TGTGCCAGCAGCCAGCCGGGGGAGGGACTAGCCAAAAACATTCAGTACTTC; CDR3: CASSQPGEGLAKNIQYF
D: .; length: 19; size: .; J: TRBJ1-5; V: TRBV19; DNA: TGTGCCAGTAGTATCTTCCCTAACAGGGTAAGAAATAGCAATCAGCCCCAGCATTTT; CDR3: CASSIFPNRVRNSNQPQHF
D: .; length: 14; size: many; J: TRBJ1-5; V: TRBV20-1; DNA: TGCAGTGCTAGAAGACAGGCCAGCAATCAGCCCCAGCATTTT; CDR3: CSARRQASNQPQHF
D: .; length: 15; size: many; J: TRBJ1-1; V: TRBV18; DNA: TGTGCCAGCTCACCCGAGAGGAGTATGAACACTGAAGCTTTCTTT; CDR3: CASSPERSMNTEAFF
D: TRBD1; length: 13; size: many; J: TRBJ1-2; V: TRBV10-3; DNA: TGTGCCATCAGTGAGGCAGGGGGCTATGGCTACACCTTC; CDR3: CAISEAGGYGYTF
D: .; length: 14; size: many; J: TRBJ2-7; V: TRBV18; DNA: TGTGCCAGCTCAATAGGTAGCGGCTCGTACGAGCAGTACTTC; CDR3: CASSIGSGSYEQYF
D: .; length: 15; size: many; J: TRBJ2-1; V: TRBV29-1; DNA: TGCAGCGCTAGTGAGAACGGAGGCTCCTACAATGAGCAGTTCTTC; CDR3: CSASENGGSYNEQFF
D: .; length: 14; size: many; J: TRBJ1-2; V: TRBV28; DNA: TGTGCCAGCAGTTTATCAGGGGCTAACTATGGCTACACCTTC; CDR3: CASSLSGANYGYTF
D: TRBD1; length: 16; size: many; J: TRBJ2-1; V: TRBV27; DNA: TGTGCCAGCAGTTTGCCGACAGGGGCAAGATACAATGAGCAGTTCTTC; CDR3: CASSLPTGARYNEQFF
D: TRBD1; length: 15; size: few; J: TRBJ2-1; V: TRBV5-6; DNA: TGTGCCAGCAGCTTTCGGGACAGGGTTCTCAATGAGCAGTTCTTC; CDR3: CASSFRDRVLNEQFF
D: TRBD2; length: 15; size: .; J: TRBJ2-1; V: TRBV14; DNA: TGTGCCAGCACCACCGGGACTAGCGGGAGCAATGAGCAGTTCTTC; CDR3: CASTTGTSGSNEQFF
D: TRBD2; length: 15; size: few; J: TRBJ2-7; V: TRBV4-1; DNA: TGCGCCAGCAGCCAAGATCTGCGGGACTACTACGAGCAGTACTTC; CDR3: CASSQDLRDYYEQYF
D: .; length: 17; size: many; J: TRBJ2-1; V: TRBV4-1; DNA: TGCGCCAGCAGCCAAGATCTTCGGCCTTCGGTCGACAATGAGCAGTTCTTC; CDR3: CASSQDLRPSVDNEQFF
D: TRBD1; length: 13; size: .; J: TRBJ2-7; V: TRBV19; DNA: TGTGCCAGTACCTCCGGGACAGCTTACGAGCAGTACTTC; CDR3: CASTSGTAYEQYF
D: .; length: 13; size: many; J: TRBJ2-1; V: TRBV24-1; DNA: TGTGCCACCAGTGATGCCCGCAGCAATGAGCAGTTCTTC; CDR3: CATSDARSNEQFF
D: TRBD2; length: 16; size: .; J: TRBJ2-7; V: TRBV6-1; DNA: TGTGCCAGCACCGACCCGGGACTAGCGGGATCTAACGAGCAGTACTTC; CDR3: CASTDPGLAGSNEQYF
D: TRBD2; length: 19; size: few; J: TRBJ2-2; V: TRBV7-8; DNA: TGTGCCAGCAGCTCAAAGCCCCTGGCTAGCGGGGTGAACACCGGGGAGCTGTTTTTT; CDR3: CASSSKPLASGVNTGELFF
D: .; length: 13; size: .; J: TRBJ1-5; V: TRBV5-4; DNA: TGTGCCAGCAGCCCGGGGCTGGATCAGCCCCAGCATTTT; CDR3: CASSPGLDQPQHF
D: .; length: 15; size: many; J: TRBJ2-1; V: TRBV11-2; DNA: TGTGCCAGCAGCTGGCTAGCGAAAAACTACAATGAGCAGTTCTTC; CDR3: CASSWLAKNYNEQFF
D: .; length: 16; size: many; J: TRBJ2-3; V: TRBV27; DNA: TGTGCCAGCAGTTTCTACCGGGCCCCCAGCGGAGATACGCAGTATTTT; CDR3: CASSFYRAPSGDTQYF
D: .; length: 19; size: many; J: TRBJ1-2; V: TRBV28; DNA: TGTGCCAGCAGACCAGACCTACAGACCCCCGGACACCCAAACTATGGCTACACCTTC; CDR3: CASRPDLQTPGHPNYGYTF
D: .; length: 15; size: .; J: TRBJ2-7; V: TRBV7-9; DNA: TGTGCCAGCAGCCGAGGCGATAGCGGAAGCTACGAGCAGTACTTC; CDR3: CASSRGDSGSYEQYF
D: TRBD2; length: 14; size: many; J: TRBJ2-1; V: TRBV5-1; DNA: TGCGCCAGCAGCGTCGGGACTACCCACAATGAGCAGTTCTTC; CDR3: CASSVGTTHNEQFF
D: .; length: 15; size: many; J: TRBJ2-7; V: TRBV27; DNA: TGTGCCAGCAGTTCGAAACCCCACACCGGGAACGAGCAGTACTTC; CDR3: CASSSKPHTGNEQYF
D: TRBD2; length: 16; size: .; J: TRBJ2-3; V: TRBV5-1; DNA: TGCGCCAGCAGCTTGGCTACTAGCGGAGGCACAGATACGCAGTATTTT; CDR3: CASSLATSGGTDTQYF
D: .; length: 15; size: .; J: TRBJ2-3; V: TRBV29-1; DNA: TGCAGCGTTGAAATTCAGGACAGATCCACAGATACGCAGTATTTT; CDR3: CSVEIQDRSTDTQYF
D: TRBD2; length: 18; size: few; J: TRBJ2-1; V: TRBV19; DNA: TGTGCCAGTAGTATAGCCAGGGGTCCTAGCGGGAGGGCCGATGAGCAGTTCTTC; CDR3: CASSIARGPSGRADEQFF
D: .; length: 14; size: few; J: TRBJ1-3; V: TRBV15; DNA: TGTGCCACCAGCAGAGATCGATGGGGAAACACCATATATTTT; CDR3: CATSRDRWGNTIYF
D: .; length: 14; size: few; J: TRBJ1-3; V: TRBV20-1; DNA: TGCAGTGCTCCACAGTCGAGCTCTGGAAACACCATATATTTT; CDR3: CSAPQSSSGNTIYF
D: TRBD1; length: 14; size: many; J: TRBJ1-4; V: TRBV27; DNA: TGTGCCAGCAAACGACAGGGGGGGAATGAAAAACTGTTTTTT; CDR3: CASKRQGGNEKLFF
D: TRBD2; length: 15; size: many; J: TRBJ2-1; V: TRBV12-3/TRBV12-4; DNA: TGTGCCAGCAGTTTTAGGCGGGAGTGGGCCAATGAGCAGTTCTTC; CDR3: CASSFRREWANEQFF
D: .; length: 13; size: .; J: TRBJ2-7; V: TRBV4-1; DNA: TGCGCCAGCAGCCAAGACACGCGGTACGAGCAGTACTTC; CDR3: CASSQDTRYEQYF
D: .; length: 12; size: .; J: TRBJ1-1; V: TRBV2; DNA: TGTGCCAGCAGGGAACAGGGTTCTGAAGCTTTCTTT; CDR3: CASREQGSEAFF
D: .; length: 15; size: .; J: TRBJ2-1; V: TRBV18; DNA: TGTGCCAGCTCACCACCGGGGACTCCATGGAATGAGCAGTTCTTC; CDR3: CASSPPGTPWNEQFF
D: .; length: 14; size: .; J: TRBJ2-2; V: TRBV5-1; DNA: TGCGCCAGCAGGGCCGGGCCAAGGGACGGGGAGCTGTTTTTT; CDR3: CASRAGPRDGELFF